The T cell receptor (beta chain) under discussion was sequenced for a study of blood T cell repertoires in COVID-19 (dated by TCRdb to 2019 to 2021). Study-level background: Collaborator samples came from the United States, Italy and Spain and covered acute and convalescent phases of COVID-19. Where available, HLA class I and class II types were taken from metadata supplied by the sample provider and were not determined by assay-based typing. The prospective study material was composed of cDNA or gDNA derived from T cells, B-cell-depleted T cells, or PBMCs. Subjects who had been exposed to COVID-19, were actively infected with it, or had recovered from it provided the deeply sampled blood TCRbeta repertoires that made up the dataset. Sample metadata almost always included a de-identified subject ID, COVID-19 status, age in years and sex. Samples were obtained from the ongoing ImmuneRACE study (first 160 participants) and from over 1,000 subjects provided by 6 global collaborators. The repertoires were released in a freely available public database meant as a resource for research on the immune response to SARS-CoV-2. Study-wide conclusions, independent of this receptor: Clinical and demographic metadata were provided uncurated, with the amount varying by source and participant.

V loses 4 bases, J loses 3 bases, and the germline ends lie 19 bases apart. Based on the germline V gene, the CDR1 and CDR2 sequences are SGHRS and YFSETQ. The CDR3 starts with the cysteine, ends with the phenylalanine, and has 16 residues. Only CDR3 DNA remains: 48 bases, in frame from the first base. Each collaborating institution followed its own protocols to collect whole blood in K2EDTA tubes. For TCRbeta analysis, collaborators shipped samples as frozen whole blood, isolated PBMCs, or DNA extracted from either of those sample types. A single count supports this clone. The antigen this receptor binds is unknown. No much larger clone exists at a distance of one base, and base qualities are not known. The immunoSEQ Assay, a bias-controlled multiplex PCR, was used to amplify TCRbeta CDR3 regions from genomic DNA. Turning to the authors' computational methods: Within the assay, amplification of reference gene primers was used to estimate how many nucleated cells each sample contained. To quantify the absolute abundance of each unique TCRbeta CDR3 rearrangement, sequence reads were collapsed and filtered. For each sample, productive Simpson clonality was calculated by taking the square root of Simpson's diversity index across productive rearrangements. TCRdb provides this immuneACCESS table in a form limited to in-frame rearrangements. Some clones are lacking; in checked studies, under half of them reflect an unresolved V gene, and why the rest are absent is not known. V, J and clone size were drawn from that table, and D and trimming were deduced from the DNA. Recorded for this sample are approximately 100,000 clones; 85% to 95% of them occurred a single time. Jointly, the top ten make up around 5.8% of the sample.

This sequence originates from a man in his fifties with active COVID-19. Material: peripheral blood. The rearranged segments are TRBV5-1 and TRBJ2-5; there is no confident call for the D gene. The CDR3 sequence is CASSLPSWSSEETQYF. The DNA is TGCGCCAGCAGCCTTCCTTCTTGGAGTTCTGAAGAGACCCAGTACTTC.